This record concerns one T cell receptor (beta chain) sequence. The antigen remains unidentified. The record originates from a study of glioma-infiltrating T cells. Study-level findings and limits: Above-expected tissue-blood divergence occurred in all gliomas, most in low-grade ones. Tissue and blood shared very few CDR3 sequences.

Amplification of TCR alpha and beta CDR3 regions from RNA used iRepertoire nested multiplex PCR. One-step reverse transcription and amplification started from about 100-400 ng of tissue mRNA or PBMC total RNA. MiXCR, applied by TCRdb to the multiplex PCR reads, yields one record per CDR3 protein. The sample includes about 140,000 distinct CDR3 sequences, 35% to 50% of them seen just once. Germline CDR1 SNHLY, CDR2 FYNNEI. V gave up 3 bases and J gave up 4 bases; unmatched junction bases: 6. The CDR3 runs to 14 residues. Sequencing input: glioma tissue, nonneoplastic brain tissue, or PBMCs (not recorded which). This receptor was obtained from a human donor with low-grade glioma or glioblastoma, undergoing nonglioma brain surgery, or in good health (not recorded which). This chain uses TRBV2 with TRBJ2-7, with TRBD1 matching 7 bases. CDR3 DNA: TGTGCCAGCAGTGACCGGGACAGCCCTTACGAGCAGTACTTC. Translation gives CASSDRDSPYEQYF.